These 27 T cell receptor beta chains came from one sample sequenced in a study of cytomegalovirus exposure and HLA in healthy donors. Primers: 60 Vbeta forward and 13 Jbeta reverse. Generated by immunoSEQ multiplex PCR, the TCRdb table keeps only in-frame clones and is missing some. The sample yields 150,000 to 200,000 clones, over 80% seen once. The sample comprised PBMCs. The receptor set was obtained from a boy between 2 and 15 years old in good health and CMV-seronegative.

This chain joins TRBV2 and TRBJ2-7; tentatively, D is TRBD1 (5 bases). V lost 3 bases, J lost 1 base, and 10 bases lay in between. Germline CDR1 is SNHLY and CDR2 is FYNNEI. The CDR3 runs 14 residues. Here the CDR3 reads CASSDSTGSYEQYF. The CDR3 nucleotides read TGTGCCAGCAGTGACAGTACAGGATCCTACGAGCAGTACTTC.

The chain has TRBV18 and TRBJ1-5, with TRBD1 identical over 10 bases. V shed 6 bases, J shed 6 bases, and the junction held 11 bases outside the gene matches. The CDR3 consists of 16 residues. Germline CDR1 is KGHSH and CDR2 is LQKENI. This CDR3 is CASSPRGDRGGQPQHF. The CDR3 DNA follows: TGTGCCAGCTCCCCGCGGGGGGACAGGGGAGGTCAGCCCCAGCATTTT. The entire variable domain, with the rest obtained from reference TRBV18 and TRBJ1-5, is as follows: NAGVMQNPRHLVRRRGQEARLRCSPMKGHSHVYWYRQLPEEGLKFMVYLQKENIIDESGMPKERFSAEFPKEGPSILRIQQVVRGDSAAYFCASSPRGDRGGQPQHFGDGTRLSIL.

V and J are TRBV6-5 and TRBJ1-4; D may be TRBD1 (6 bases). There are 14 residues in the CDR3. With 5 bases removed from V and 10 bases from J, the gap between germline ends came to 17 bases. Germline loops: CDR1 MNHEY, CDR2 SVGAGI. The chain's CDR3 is CASSRDTVKGKLFF. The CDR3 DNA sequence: TGTGCCAGCAGTCGGGACACAGTAAAAGGAAAACTGTTTTTT.

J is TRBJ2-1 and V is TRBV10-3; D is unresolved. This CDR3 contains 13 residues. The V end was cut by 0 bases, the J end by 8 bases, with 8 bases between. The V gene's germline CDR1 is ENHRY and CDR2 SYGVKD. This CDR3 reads CAISESAQDEQFF. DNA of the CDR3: TGTGCCATCAGTGAGTCCGCCCAGGATGAGCAGTTCTTC.

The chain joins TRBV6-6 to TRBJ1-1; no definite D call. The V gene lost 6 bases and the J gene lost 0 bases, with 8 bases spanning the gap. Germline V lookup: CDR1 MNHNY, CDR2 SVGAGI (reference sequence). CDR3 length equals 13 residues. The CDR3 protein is CASSPGMNTEAFF. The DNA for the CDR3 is TGTGCCAGCAGCCCCGGGATGAACACTGAAGCTTTCTTT.

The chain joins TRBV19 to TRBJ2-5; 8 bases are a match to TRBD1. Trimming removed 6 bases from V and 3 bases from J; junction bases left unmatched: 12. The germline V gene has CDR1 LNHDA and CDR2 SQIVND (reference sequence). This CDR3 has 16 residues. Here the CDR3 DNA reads TGTGCCAGTAGAAGGACCGGGACAGGACGGGAAGAGACCCAGTACTTC. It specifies CASRRTGTGREETQYF.

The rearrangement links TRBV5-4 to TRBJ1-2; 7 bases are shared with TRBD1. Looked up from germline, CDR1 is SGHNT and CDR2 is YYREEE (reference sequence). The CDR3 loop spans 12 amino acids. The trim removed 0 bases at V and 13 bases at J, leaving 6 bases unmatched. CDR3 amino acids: CASSLEQGHSTF. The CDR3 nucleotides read TGTGCCAGCAGCTTGGAACAGGGGCACAGCACCTTC.

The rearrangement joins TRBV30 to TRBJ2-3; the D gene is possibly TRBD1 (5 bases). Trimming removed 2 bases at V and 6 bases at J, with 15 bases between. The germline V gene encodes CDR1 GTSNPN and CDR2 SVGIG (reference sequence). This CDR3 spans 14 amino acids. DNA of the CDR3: TGTGCCTGGAGTTCATTGCAGGGATCCGATACGCAGTATTTT. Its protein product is CAWSSLQGSDTQYF.

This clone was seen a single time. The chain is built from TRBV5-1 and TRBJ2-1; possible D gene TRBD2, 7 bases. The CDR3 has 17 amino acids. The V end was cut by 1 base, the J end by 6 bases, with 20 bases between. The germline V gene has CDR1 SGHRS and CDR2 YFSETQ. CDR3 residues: CASSLLRGGLAFNEQFF. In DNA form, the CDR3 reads TGCGCCAGCAGCTTGTTAAGGGGGGGGCTGGCCTTCAATGAGCAGTTCTTC.

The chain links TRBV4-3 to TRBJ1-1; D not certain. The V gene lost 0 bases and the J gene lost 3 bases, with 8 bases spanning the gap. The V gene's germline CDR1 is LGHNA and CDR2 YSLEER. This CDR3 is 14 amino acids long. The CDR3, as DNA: TGCGCCAGCAGCCAAGATAACGGGTACACTGAAGCTTTCTTT. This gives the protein CASSQDNGYTEAFF.

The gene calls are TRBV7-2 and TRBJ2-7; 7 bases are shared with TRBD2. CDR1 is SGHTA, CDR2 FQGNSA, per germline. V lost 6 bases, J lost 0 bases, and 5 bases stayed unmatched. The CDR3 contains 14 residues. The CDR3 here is CASSSSGTSYEQYF. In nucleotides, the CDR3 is TGTGCCAGCAGTTCGAGCGGGACCTCCTACGAGCAGTACTTC. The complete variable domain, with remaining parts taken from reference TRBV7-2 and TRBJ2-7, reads GAGVSQSPSNKVTEKGKDVELRCDPISGHTALYWYRQSLGQGLEFLIYFQGNSAPDKSGLPSDRFSAERTGGSVSTLTIQRTQQEDSAVYLCASSSSGTSYEQYFGPGTRLTVT.

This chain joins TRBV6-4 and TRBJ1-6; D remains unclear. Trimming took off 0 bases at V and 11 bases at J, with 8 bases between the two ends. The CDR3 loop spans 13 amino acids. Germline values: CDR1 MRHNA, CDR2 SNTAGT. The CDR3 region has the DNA TGTGCCAGCAGTGACTCCCCTATGGCACCCCTCCACTTT. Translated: CASSDSPMAPLHF.

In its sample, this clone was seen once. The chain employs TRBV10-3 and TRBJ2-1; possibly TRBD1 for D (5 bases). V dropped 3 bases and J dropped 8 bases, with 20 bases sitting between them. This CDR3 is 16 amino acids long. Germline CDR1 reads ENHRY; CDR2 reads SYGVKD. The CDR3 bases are TGTGCCATCAGTGATGTGGGGCCGGATAGGCATGATGAGCAGTTCTTC. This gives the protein CAISDVGPDRHDEQFF.

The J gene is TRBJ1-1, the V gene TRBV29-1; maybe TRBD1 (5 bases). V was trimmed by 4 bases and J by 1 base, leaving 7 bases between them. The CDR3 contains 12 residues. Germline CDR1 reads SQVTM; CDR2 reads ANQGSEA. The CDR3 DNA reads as TGCAGCGTTGCCGGGGGGAACACTGAAGCTTTCTTT. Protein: CSVAGGNTEAFF.

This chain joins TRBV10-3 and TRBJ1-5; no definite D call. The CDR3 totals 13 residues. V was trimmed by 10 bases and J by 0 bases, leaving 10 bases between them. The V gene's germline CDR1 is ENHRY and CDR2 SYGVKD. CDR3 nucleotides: TGTGCCACCCGAGACTTTAGCAATCAGCCCCAGCATTTT. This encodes CATRDFSNQPQHF.

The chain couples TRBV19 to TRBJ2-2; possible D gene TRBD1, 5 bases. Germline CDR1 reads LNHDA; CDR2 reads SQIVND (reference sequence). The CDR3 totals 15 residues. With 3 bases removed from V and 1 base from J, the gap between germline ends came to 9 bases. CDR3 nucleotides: TGTGCCAGTAGTATTCCAGGACAGAACACCGGGGAGCTGTTTTTT. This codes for CASSIPGQNTGELFF.

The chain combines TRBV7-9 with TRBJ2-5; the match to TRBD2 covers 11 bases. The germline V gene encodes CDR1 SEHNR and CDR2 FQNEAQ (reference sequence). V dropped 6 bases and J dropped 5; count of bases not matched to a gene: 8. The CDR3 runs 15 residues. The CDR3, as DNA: TGTGCCAGCAGTTTTAGCGGGGGGGCCTTGGAGACCCAGTACTTC. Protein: CASSFSGGALETQYF.

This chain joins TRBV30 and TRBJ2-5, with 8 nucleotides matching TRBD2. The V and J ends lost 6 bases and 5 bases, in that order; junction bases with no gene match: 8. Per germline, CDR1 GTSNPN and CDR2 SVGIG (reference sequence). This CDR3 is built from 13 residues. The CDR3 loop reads CACALSGIETQYF. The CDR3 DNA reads TGTGCCTGTGCCCTTAGCGGGATTGAGACCCAGTACTTC.

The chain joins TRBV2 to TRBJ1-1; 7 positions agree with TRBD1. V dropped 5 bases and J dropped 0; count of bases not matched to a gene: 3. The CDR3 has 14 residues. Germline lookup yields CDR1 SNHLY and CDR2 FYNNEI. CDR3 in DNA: TGTGCCAGCAGTACGACAGGGATGAACACTGAAGCTTTCTTT. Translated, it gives CASSTTGMNTEAFF.

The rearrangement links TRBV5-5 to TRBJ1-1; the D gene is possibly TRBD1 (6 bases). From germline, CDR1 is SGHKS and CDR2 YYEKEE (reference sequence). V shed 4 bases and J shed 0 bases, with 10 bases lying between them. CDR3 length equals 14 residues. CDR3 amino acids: CASSPDSLNTEAFF. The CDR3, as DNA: TGTGCCAGCAGCCCGGACAGCCTGAACACTGAAGCTTTCTTT.

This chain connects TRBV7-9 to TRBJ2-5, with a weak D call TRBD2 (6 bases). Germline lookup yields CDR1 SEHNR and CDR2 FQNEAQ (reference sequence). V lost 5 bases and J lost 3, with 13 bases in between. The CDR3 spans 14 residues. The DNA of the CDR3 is TGTGCCAGCAGCCCGGGACTGCATAAAGAGACCCAGTACTTC. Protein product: CASSPGLHKETQYF.

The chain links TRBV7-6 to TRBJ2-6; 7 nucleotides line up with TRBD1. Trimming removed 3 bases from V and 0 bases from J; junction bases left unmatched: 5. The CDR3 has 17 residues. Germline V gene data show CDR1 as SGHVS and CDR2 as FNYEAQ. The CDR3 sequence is CASSFGDRFSGANVLTF. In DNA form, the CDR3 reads TGTGCCAGCAGCTTTGGGGACAGATTCTCTGGGGCCAACGTCCTGACTTTC.

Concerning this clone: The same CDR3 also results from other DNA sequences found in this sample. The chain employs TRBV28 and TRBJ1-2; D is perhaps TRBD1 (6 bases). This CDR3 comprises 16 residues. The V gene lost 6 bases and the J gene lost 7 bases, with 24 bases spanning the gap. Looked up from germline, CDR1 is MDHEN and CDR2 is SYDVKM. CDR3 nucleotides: TGTGCCAGCAGGCTTGCTGGGACGGGGGGCGAAAGTGGCTACACCTTC. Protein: CASRLAGTGGESGYTF.

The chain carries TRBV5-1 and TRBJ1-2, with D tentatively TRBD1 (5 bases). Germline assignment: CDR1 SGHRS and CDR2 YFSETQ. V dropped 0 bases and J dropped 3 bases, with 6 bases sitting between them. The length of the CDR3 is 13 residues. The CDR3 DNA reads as TGCGCCAGCAGCTTGGGGGACTACTATGGCTACACCTTC. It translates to CASSLGDYYGYTF.

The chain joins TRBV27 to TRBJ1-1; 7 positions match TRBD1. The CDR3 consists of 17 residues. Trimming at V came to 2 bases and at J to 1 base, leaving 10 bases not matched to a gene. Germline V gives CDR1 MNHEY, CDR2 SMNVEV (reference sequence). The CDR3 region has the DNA TGTGCCAGCAGTTTAGACGCAGGGGGTCGCCCGAACACTGAAGCTTTCTTT. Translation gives CASSLDAGGRPNTEAFF.

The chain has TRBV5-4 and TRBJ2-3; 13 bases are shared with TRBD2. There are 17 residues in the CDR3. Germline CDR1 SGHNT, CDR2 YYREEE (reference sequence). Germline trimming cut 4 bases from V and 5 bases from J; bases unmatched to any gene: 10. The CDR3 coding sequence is TGTGCCAGCAGCGCTTGGACTAGCGGGAGTAGAGGAGATACGCAGTATTTT. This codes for CASSAWTSGSRGDTQYF.

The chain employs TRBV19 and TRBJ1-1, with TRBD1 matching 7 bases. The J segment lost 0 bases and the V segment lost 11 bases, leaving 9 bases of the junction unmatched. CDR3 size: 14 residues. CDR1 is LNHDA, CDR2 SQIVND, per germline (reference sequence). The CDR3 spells CAGTIRGMNTEAFF. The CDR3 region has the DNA TGTGCCGGTACCATCAGGGGGATGAACACTGAAGCTTTCTTT.